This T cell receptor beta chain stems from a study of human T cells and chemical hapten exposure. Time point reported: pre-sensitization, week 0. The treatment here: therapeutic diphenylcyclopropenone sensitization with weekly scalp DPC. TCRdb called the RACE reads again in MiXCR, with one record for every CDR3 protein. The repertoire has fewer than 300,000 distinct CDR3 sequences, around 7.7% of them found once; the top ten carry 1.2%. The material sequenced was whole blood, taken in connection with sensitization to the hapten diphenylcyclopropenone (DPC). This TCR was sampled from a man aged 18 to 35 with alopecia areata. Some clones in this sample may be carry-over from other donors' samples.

CDR3 nucleotides: TGCGCCAGCAGCGAGGGACCGGCCTACAATGAGCAGTTCTTC. Its translation: CASSEGPAYNEQFF. This chain connects TRBV5-1 to TRBJ2-1, with D possibly called TRBD1 or TRBD2 (5 bases each). V was trimmed by 4 bases and J by 2 bases, leaving 10 bases between them. This CDR3 is built from 14 residues. The germline V gene encodes CDR1 SGHRS and CDR2 YFSETQ.